This TCR beta chain was obtained from a study of T cells of healthy individuals. This CDR3 is 15 amino acids long. The germline gives CDR1 SEHNR, CDR2 FQNEAQ (reference sequence). J lost 5 bases, V lost 5 bases, and 8 bases had no gene match. This clonotype was counted only a few times. TCRdb redid the calling of the 5' RACE reads with MiXCR, one entry per CDR3 protein. This repertoire shows around 98,000 distinct CDR3 sequences, approximately 15% found once; its top ten account for 6.2%. This receptor was taken from a human donor in good health. The rearrangement links TRBV7-9 to TRBJ1-5; 8 bases match TRBD1. The CDR3 DNA follows: TGTGCCAGCAGCCCATCCGGGACAGGATATCAGCCCCAGCATTTT. Protein sequence: CASSPSGTGYQPQHF.